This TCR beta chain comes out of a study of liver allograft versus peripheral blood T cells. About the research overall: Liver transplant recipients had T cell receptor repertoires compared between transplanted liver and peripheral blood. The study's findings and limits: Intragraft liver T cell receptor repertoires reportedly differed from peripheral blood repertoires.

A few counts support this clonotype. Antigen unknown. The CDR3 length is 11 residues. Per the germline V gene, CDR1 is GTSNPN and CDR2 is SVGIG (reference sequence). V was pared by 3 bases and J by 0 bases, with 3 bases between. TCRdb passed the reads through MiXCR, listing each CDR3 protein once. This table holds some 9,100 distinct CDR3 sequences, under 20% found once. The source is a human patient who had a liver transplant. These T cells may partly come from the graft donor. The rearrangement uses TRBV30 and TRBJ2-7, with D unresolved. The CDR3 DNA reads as TGTGCCTGGAGCTCCTCCTACGAGCAGTACTTC. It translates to CAWSSSYEQYF.